The T cell receptor (beta chain) described here comes from a study of blood T cell repertoires in COVID-19. TCRdb keeps only in-frame clones here, not all; method: immunoSEQ multiplex PCR. The data show 70,000 to 100,000 clones, with 55% to 80% seen just once and 20% to 25% held by the top ten. This clone was recorded a few times. Trimming cost V 6 bases and J 7 bases; bases outside gene matches: 3. Germline CDR1 is KGHDR and CDR2 is SFDVKD. CDR3 size: 14 residues. The sample consisted of peripheral blood. This chain uses TRBV24-1 with TRBJ2-2; 11 bases agree with TRBD2. This TCR was recovered from a woman in her fifties or sixties in a cohort sampled during active or convalescent COVID-19. This chain's CDR3 is CATSLGTSGGELFF. CDR3 sequence (DNA): TGTGCCACCAGTCTAGGGACTAGCGGCGGGGAGCTGTTTTTT.